The sequence of this T cell receptor beta chain was determined in a study of shared clonotypes between healthy human individuals. Repertoires were generated with immunoSEQ multiplex PCR, while TCRdb's copy carries only in-frame clones and drops some. The repertoire holds roughly 300,000 clones, with around nine tenths as singletons. The germline CDR1 and CDR2 sequences are SNHLY and FYNNEI. The CDR3 contains 14 residues. V lost 4 bases to trimming and J lost 5 bases, with 11 bases between them. CD8 memory pooled CD45RO+ cells and CCR7-negative CD45RA+ TemRA cells. The rearrangement links TRBV2 to TRBJ2-2, with D perhaps matching TRBD1 (6 bases). This TCR derives from a man younger than 35 in good health. Sequencing used memory CD8+ T cells sorted from blood. Described subset: CD45RO+ cells pooled with CCR7-negative TemRA cells. The CDR3 sequence is CASSGRGETGELFF. For the CDR3, the DNA is TGTGCCAGCAGTGGCAGGGGTGAGACCGGGGAGCTGTTTTTT.